These 9 T cell receptor beta chains were all obtained from the same sample, sequenced in a study of CD8+ T cells in alopecia areata. Extraction and reverse transcription of RNA yielded cDNA as the sequencing template. Libraries were prepared by immunoSEQ multiplex PCR; TCRdb keeps only in-frame clonotypes and omits some of them. The sample lists around 270,000 clones; about three fifths were seen once. Treatment in this sample: oral pan-JAK inhibitor, 5-10 mg twice daily. Specimen: CD4+ T cells sorted from blood, collected at week 24, from a patient treated with tofacitinib. Receptors originate from a human donor with alopecia areata.

The CDR3 spells CASSDHGSYEQYF. The CDR3 DNA sequence: TGTGCCAGCAGTGATCATGGGTCCTACGAGCAGTACTTC. V and J are TRBV2 and TRBJ2-7; no clear D gene. V gave up 3 bases and J gave up 1 base, with 7 bases separating them. Germline CDR1 SNHLY, CDR2 FYNNEI. The CDR3 consists of 13 residues.

J is TRBJ1-2 and V is TRBV2; D remains ambiguous. Trimming took off 5 bases at V and 4 bases at J, with 11 bases between the two ends. The CDR3 runs 13 residues. Germline CDR1 reads SNHLY; CDR2 reads FYNNEI. The CDR3 coding sequence is TGTGCCAGCAGTACCAAGGGAGGCTATGGCTACACCTTC. Residues: CASSTKGGYGYTF.

This chain uses TRBV29-1 with TRBJ2-1; 13 positions agree with TRBD2. The CDR3 has 15 amino acids. Germline lookup yields CDR1 SQVTM and CDR2 ANQGSEA. V dropped 7 bases and J dropped 4; count of bases not matched to a gene: 7. CDR3 region: CSALGTSGEYNEQFF. The CDR3 DNA reads as TGCAGCGCCCTAGGGACTAGCGGGGAATACAATGAGCAGTTCTTC.

The genes are TRBV7-4 and TRBJ2-4; D possibly corresponds to TRBD2 (7 bases). The germline V and J ends were trimmed by 6 bases and 6 bases, with 21 bases remaining between them. The V gene's germline CDR1 is SGHVT and CDR2 SQSDAQ. CDR3 size: 16 residues. DNA for the CDR3: TGTGCCAGCAGTTCCAAAAACAGGGAGGGAGCAAACATTCAGTACTTC. The encoded protein is CASSSKNREGANIQYF.

This chain uses TRBV25-1 with TRBJ2-2; no firm D call. The germline V gene encodes CDR1 MGHDK and CDR2 SYGVNS. Trimming took 4 bases from V and 2 from J, leaving 14 bases between them. This CDR3 has 16 amino acids. CDR3 amino acids: CASSVRASFNTGELFF. CDR3 coding DNA: TGTGCCAGCAGTGTTCGGGCCAGTTTTAACACCGGGGAGCTGTTTTTT.

DNA of the CDR3: TGCAGCGTTGTTCCGGCTTACAATGAGCAGTTCTTC. Encoded protein: CSVVPAYNEQFF. The V and J genes are TRBV29-1 and TRBJ2-1; D remains unclear. The CDR3 consists of 12 residues. CDR1 is SQVTM and CDR2 is ANQGSEA in the germline V gene. The germline V and J ends were trimmed by 4 bases and 4 bases, with 8 bases remaining between them.

The chain joins TRBV19 to TRBJ1-2; the D gene is possibly TRBD1 (6 bases). This CDR3 is 13 amino acids long. Trimming shortened V by 6 bases and J by 2 bases, and 10 bases separated the two germline ends. Germline lookup yields CDR1 LNHDA and CDR2 SQIVND (reference sequence). For the CDR3, the DNA is TGTGCCAGTAGGGACAGCGCGAACTATGGCTACACCTTC. Amino acids: CASRDSANYGYTF.

This rearrangement joins TRBV6-5 to TRBJ1-2; D remains ambiguous. The V and J ends lost 2 bases and 14 bases respectively, with 15 bases between them. CDR1 MNHEY and CDR2 SVGAGI come from the germline V gene. The length of the CDR3 is 12 residues. The CDR3 nucleotides read TGTGCCAGCAGTTACGAGGGAAGGAAGTATACCTTC. This translates into CASSYEGRKYTF.

The chain joins TRBV27 to TRBJ2-7, with D possibly being TRBD1 or TRBD2 (5 bases each). V was shortened by 10 bases and J by 2 bases, with 24 bases between the two germline ends. CDR3 length: 16 residues. The germline CDR1 and CDR2 sequences are MNHEY and SMNVEV (reference sequence). The CDR3 sequence: CATRGPLGATTYEQYF. DNA for the CDR3: TGTGCCACCCGCGGCCCACTAGGGGCTACTACCTACGAGCAGTACTTC.